This T cell receptor (beta chain) comes out of a study of PD-L1 blockade in urothelial cancer. Turning to the study itself: Typically, measured as a median, blood samples had about 140,000 T cells.

CDR1 MNHNS and CDR2 SASEGT come from the germline V gene. Trimming left V 7 bases short and J 1 base short, with 10 bases between. There are 13 residues in the CDR3. TCRdb's table, derived via immunoSEQ multiplex PCR, lists solely in-frame clones and lacks some. The sample has 83,000 or so clones, approximately 87% seen once; the top ten hold around 8%. Time point denoted: peripheral blood 6 weeks after treatment start. Specimen: PBMCs, collected around atezolizumab (anti-PD-L1) treatment. The source of this sequence is a man in his 70s with urothelial cancer. The gene calls are TRBV6-1 and TRBJ1-1; D call uncertain. CDR3: CASMRRQNTEAFF. As DNA, the CDR3 is TGTGCCAGCATGAGGAGGCAGAACACTGAAGCTTTCTTT.